The following is a TCR beta chain sequence with its context. Its cognate antigen has yet to be identified. No qualities accompany the bases; no much larger clone lies one base away. The data were taken from a study of blood T cell repertoires in COVID-19 (dated by TCRdb to the early 2020s). Describing the broader study: The collaborator samples originated in the United States, Italy and Spain and spanned the acute and convalescent phases of COVID-19. Where available, HLA class I and class II types were obtained from metadata supplied by the sample provider rather than from assay-based typing. Samples came from the ongoing ImmuneRACE study (first 160 participants) plus 1,254 subjects from 6 global collaborators. The prospective study material was composed of cDNA or gDNA derived from T cells, B-cell-depleted T cells, or PBMCs. A freely available public database, intended as a resource for researchers studying the immune response to SARS-CoV-2, is where the repertoires were released. Subjects who had been exposed to COVID-19, were actively infected with it, or had recovered from it provided the deeply sampled blood TCRbeta repertoires that made up the dataset. A de-identified subject ID, COVID-19 status, age in years and sex were almost always included in the sample metadata. The study at large found these results: The amount of clinical and demographic metadata varied by source and participant and was provided uncurated.

The collaborating institutions used their own protocols to collect whole blood in K2EDTA tubes. For TCRbeta analysis, collaborator samples were shipped as frozen whole blood, as isolated PBMCs, or as DNA extracted from either sample type. The cysteine opens and the phenylalanine closes a CDR3 of 17 amino acids. The sequence is cut down to CDR3 DNA, 51 bases in frame from base 1. The germline V and J ends show losses of 4 bases and 7 bases respectively, and no gene match explains 14 bases of the junction. The germline V gene specifies MDHEN as CDR1 and SYDVKM as CDR2. TCRbeta CDR3 regions were amplified from genomic DNA by means of the immunoSEQ Assay, a bias-controlled multiplex PCR. On the study's bioinformatics: Nucleated cell counts per sample were estimated from amplification of reference gene primers within the assay. Sequence reads were collapsed and filtered to measure the absolute abundance of every unique TCRbeta CDR3 rearrangement. For each sample, productive Simpson clonality was calculated as the square root of Simpson's diversity index over productive rearrangements. The table was pulled from immuneACCESS by TCRdb, which kept in-frame rearrangements only. Such tables lose some clones; where checked, under half of the loss comes from unresolved V genes, and the rest has no known cause. V and J calls and clone size are given by that table; D and trimming were obtained from the DNA. The sample table shows approximately 100,000 clones, and roughly 91% are seen once. Of the sample, about a fifth falls within the top ten clones.

This sequence uses TRBV28 and TRBJ2-1; TRBD2 agrees with 9 junctional bases. The sample comprised peripheral blood. The clonotype comes from a human donor with acute or convalescent COVID-19. The donor label of this sample is uncertain. CDR3 sequence: CASSSPWSGTSFNEQFF. The nucleotide sequence reads as follows: TGTGCCAGCAGTTCACCATGGTCCGGGACTAGCTTTAATGAGCAGTTCTTC.